The 10 T cell receptor beta chains listed next were all sequenced from one sample in a study of cytomegalovirus exposure and HLA in healthy donors. The PCR used 60 Vbeta and 13 Jbeta primers. TCRdb keeps only in-frame clones here, not all; method: immunoSEQ multiplex PCR. The data show over 120,000 clones, about 80% seen once. The sequenced sample was PBMCs. The source is a man aged 40-49 years in good health and CMV-seronegative.

This clone was observed a few times. The gene calls are TRBV7-9 and TRBJ2-6; 7 bases agree with TRBD2. Losses at the gene ends were 1 base for V and 0 bases for J; bases not matched to a gene: 6. The germline V gene has CDR1 SEHNR and CDR2 FQNEAQ (reference sequence). This CDR3 contains 18 residues. CDR3 loop: CASSLVAGGGSGANVLTF. DNA for the CDR3: TGTGCCAGCAGCTTAGTTGCAGGCGGGGGCTCTGGGGCCAACGTCCTGACTTTC.

The chain has TRBV4-2 and TRBJ2-7, with D possibly matching TRBD2 (5 bases). Germline V gene lookup returns CDR1 LGHNA and CDR2 YNFKEQ. The CDR3 is 15 residues long. V was trimmed by 1 base and J by 4 bases, leaving 14 bases between them. The CDR3, as DNA: TGTGCCAGCAGCCAAGGAGAGCCGGGAAGGTACGAGCAGTACTTC. Its translation: CASSQGEPGRYEQYF.

The rearrangement joins TRBV18 to TRBJ2-2; D is uncertain. V lost 0 bases and J 4 bases, leaving 3 bases between the germline ends. This CDR3 is built from 13 residues. Germline CDR1 and CDR2: KGHSH and LQKENI. In DNA, the CDR3 is TGTGCCAGCTCACCACCGAGCACCGGGGAGCTGTTTTTT. As protein: CASSPPSTGELFF.

This clone was picked up a small number of times. In DNA, the CDR3 is TGTGCCAGCAGTCCGAGTCAGGGAGGGGCAAAAGCTTTCTTT. Residues: CASSPSQGGAKAFF. This sequence joins TRBV6-6 and TRBJ1-1; TRBD1 might be the D (5 bases). This CDR3 has 14 residues. Germline V gene data show CDR1 as MNHNY and CDR2 as SVGAGI (reference sequence). Trimming removed 5 bases from V and 9 bases from J, with 19 bases in between.

The rearrangement joins TRBV30 to TRBJ2-7; TRBD2 is a possible D gene (6 bases). Germline V CDR1 and CDR2: GTSNPN, SVGIG (reference sequence). The CDR3 runs to 13 residues. V was cut by 3 bases and J by 4 bases, with 13 bases left in between. This chain's CDR3 is CAWRGLDPYEQYF. The CDR3 DNA is TGTGCCTGGAGGGGACTCGATCCGTACGAGCAGTACTTC.

The J gene is TRBJ2-5, the V gene TRBV25-1; a possible D gene is TRBD1 (5 bases). Germline assignment: CDR1 MGHDK and CDR2 SYGVNS. This CDR3 is built from 11 residues. Between the trimmed V and J ends, which lost 11 bases and 5 bases, there was a span of 12 bases. DNA for the CDR3: TGTGCCTCCAGGGTGGGTGAGACCCAGTACTTC. Protein: CASRVGETQYF.

The gene calls are TRBV5-8 and TRBJ1-1, with 11 bases matching TRBD1. Germline assignment: CDR1 SGHTS and CDR2 YDEGEE. V shed 3 bases and J 1 base; nucleotides not matched to a gene: 5. The CDR3 has 16 amino acids. This CDR3 is CASSWGTGGPNTEAFF. CDR3 sequence (DNA): TGTGCCAGCAGCTGGGGGACAGGGGGACCGAACACTGAAGCTTTCTTT.

The V gene is TRBV19, the J gene TRBJ1-2, with D tentatively TRBD1 (6 bases). V was clipped by 0 bases and J by 2 bases, with 13 bases between them. This CDR3 is built from 16 residues. Germline CDR1 is LNHDA and CDR2 is SQIVND (reference sequence). CDR3 DNA: TGTGCCAGTAGTATAGATCACCCGAGGGGGAACTATGGCTACACCTTC. Translated: CASSIDHPRGNYGYTF.

The chain employs TRBV18 and TRBJ1-1; tentatively, D is TRBD1 (6 bases). Germline CDR1 is KGHSH and CDR2 is LQKENI. V was trimmed by 3 bases and J by 1 base, leaving 12 bases between them. The CDR3 is made up of 15 amino acids. This chain's CDR3 is CASSPTVGQNTEAFF. DNA for the CDR3: TGTGCCAGCTCACCTACTGTGGGACAGAACACTGAAGCTTTCTTT.

The J gene is TRBJ1-1, the V gene TRBV6-6, with D possibly TRBD1 on 6 matching bases. Germline lookup yields CDR1 MNHNY and CDR2 SVGAGI (reference sequence). The CDR3 runs to 15 residues. Between the trimmed V and J ends, which lost 1 base and 1 base, there was a span of 10 bases. In DNA, the CDR3 is TGTGCCAGCAGTTACTTAACAGGGAGGAACACTGAAGCTTTCTTT. It is translated as CASSYLTGRNTEAFF.